Listed here are 9 T cell receptor beta chains from one sample, sequenced in a study of T cell repertoires in cytomegalovirus infection. Their specific antigens are unknown. MiXCR, applied by TCRdb to the reads, yields one record per CDR3 protein. This sample has approximately 300,000 distinct CDR3 sequences, with almost 30% found just once. Sequencing was performed on cultured PBMCs, taken from culture after CMV antigen stimulation. All receptors derive from a human donor in good health (CMV status not recorded). Some clones in this sample may be carry-over from other donors' samples.

The rearrangement joins TRBV28 to TRBJ2-1, with 9 bases that match TRBD2. V shed 4 bases, J shed 6 bases, and the junction held 10 bases outside the gene matches. This CDR3 comprises 16 residues. The germline V gene encodes CDR1 MDHEN and CDR2 SYDVKM. CDR3 sequence (DNA): TGTGCCAGCAGTTCTCCCGGGACTAGCTCTTCCAATGAGCAGTTCTTC. Its translation is CASSSPGTSSSNEQFF. The variable domain in full, with the rest retrieved from reference TRBV28 and TRBJ2-1, is DVKVTQSSRYLVKRTGEKVFLECVQDMDHENMFWYRQDPGLGLRLIYFSYDVKMKEKGDIPEGYSVSREKKERFSLILESASTNQTSMYLCASSSPGTSSSNEQFFGPGTRLTVL.

This clonotype was seen many times. This chain joins TRBV7-2 and TRBJ2-4; the D is unclear. CDR1 and CDR2 from the germline V gene are SGHTA and FQGNSA. V was trimmed by 5 bases and J by 0 bases, leaving 14 bases between them. The CDR3 is 16 amino acids. The chain's CDR3 is CASSPLYTLAKNIQYF. The DNA of the CDR3 is TGTGCCAGCAGCCCTCTTTATACCCTAGCCAAAAACATTCAGTACTTC.

This sequence joins TRBV11-2 and TRBJ1-1, with 7 nucleotides matching TRBD1. Unmatched junction bases numbered 9, after V lost 5 bases and J lost 3 bases. The CDR3 has 15 amino acids. The germline V gene has CDR1 SGHAT and CDR2 FQNNGV. The CDR3 DNA reads as TGTGCCAGCAGCCCAAACAGGGGCCCCGACACTGAAGCTTTCTTT. It translates to CASSPNRGPDTEAFF.

The chain couples TRBV7-9 to TRBJ2-1, with D perhaps matching TRBD2 (6 bases). This CDR3 spans 19 amino acids. Germline V lookup: CDR1 SEHNR, CDR2 FQNEAQ (reference sequence). V was clipped by 3 bases and J by 0 bases, with 21 bases between them. This CDR3 is CASSFKPGLAPSSYNEQFF. The CDR3 DNA follows: TGTGCCAGCAGCTTTAAGCCCGGGCTAGCGCCAAGCTCCTACAATGAGCAGTTCTTC. The full variable domain, completed using reference TRBV7-9 and TRBJ2-1, is DTGVSQNPRHKITKRGQNVTFRCDPISEHNRLYWYRQTLGQGPEFLTYFQNEAQLEKSRLLSDRFSAERPKGSFSTLEIQRTEQGDSAMYLCASSFKPGLAPSSYNEQFFGPGTRLTVL.

DNA of the CDR3: TGTGCCACCAGCAGTGGGGGGAGTGACCAAGAGACCCAGTACTTC. Encoded protein: CATSSGGSDQETQYF. V and J are TRBV15 and TRBJ2-5; maybe TRBD2 (6 bases). Germline V lookup: CDR1 LNHNV, CDR2 YYDKDF (reference sequence). There are 15 residues in the CDR3. With 3 bases removed from V and 0 bases from J, the gap between germline ends came to 11 bases.

J is TRBJ2-1 and V is TRBV27; D not resolved. V was clipped by 6 bases and J by 0 bases, with 9 bases between them. This CDR3 is 14 amino acids long. Germline assignment: CDR1 MNHEY and CDR2 SMNVEV (reference sequence). Written as DNA, the CDR3 is TGTGCCAGCAGGAATGGGGTCTCCTACAATGAGCAGTTCTTC. It translates to CASRNGVSYNEQFF.

In its sample, this clonotype was seen a few times. DNA of the CDR3: TGTGCCAGCAGTGTCGAACATATCGAAGCGGGGTATGGCTACACCTTC. Translation: CASSVEHIEAGYGYTF. The chain uses TRBV6-1 and TRBJ1-2; D gene unclear. Per germline, CDR1 MNHNS and CDR2 SASEGT. The ends were cut back, 4 bases at V and 5 bases at J, with 20 bases in the middle. The CDR3 consists of 16 residues.

The rearrangement joins TRBV28 to TRBJ1-5, with TRBD1 as a possible D gene (6 bases). The germline V gene encodes CDR1 MDHEN and CDR2 SYDVKM. Trimming stripped 8 bases from V and 6 bases from J, with 11 bases between. This CDR3 has 12 residues. The CDR3 nucleotides are TGTGCCAGCGGGGGGGCTGGTCAGCCCCAGCATTTT. Its protein product is CASGGAGQPQHF.

V gene TRBV7-4 combines with J gene TRBJ1-1, with D unclear. This CDR3 contains 15 residues. V was shortened by 1 base and J by 1 base, with 10 bases between the two germline ends. Germline values: CDR1 SGHVT, CDR2 SQSDAQ. CDR3 nucleotide sequence: TGTGCCAGCAGCTTAGATAGGGCGGGGAACACTGAAGCTTTCTTT. Amino acid sequence: CASSLDRAGNTEAFF.